This record covers a single T cell receptor beta chain. No antigen is known for it. The data were taken from a study of cytomegalovirus exposure and HLA in healthy donors. General study findings and limits: A later analysis showed HLA-associated TCR beta chains outstripping equally common others in clonal expansion.

In nominal health when sampled, donors likely had unrecorded immune exposures nonetheless. This CDR3 is 14 amino acids long. The J segment lost 5 bases and the V segment lost 8 bases, leaving 11 bases of the junction unmatched. Primers: 60 Vbeta forward and 13 Jbeta reverse. Assay: immunoSEQ multiplex PCR; the TCRdb copy retains only in-frame clones and omits some. The data hold about 160,000 clones, with approximately 80% observed a single time. V gene TRBV5-3 combines with J gene TRBJ2-7; 9 bases are a match to TRBD1. TRBV5-3 is given ORF status, its function remaining uncertain. This sequence originates from a woman younger than 35 in good health and CMV-seronegative. The sample taken for sequencing was PBMCs. CDR3 DNA sequence: TGTGCCAGTAACACCGGGACAGGGAACCACGAGCAGTACTTC. Translated: CASNTGTGNHEQYF.